These 23 T cell receptor beta chains were sequenced from one sample in a study of CXCR3-negative and CXCR3-positive naive CD8 T cells. Findings of the study overall: Greater hydrophobicity was found in TRB CDR3s of CXCR3-positive naive cells than of CXCR3-negative naive cells.

The antigens for these receptors are not known. Via 5' RACE with UMI labels, TRB cDNA libraries were prepared. TCRdb re-called the 5' RACE reads, yielding one record per CDR3 amino acid sequence without DNA. The sample totals roughly 110,000 distinct CDR3 sequences; its top ten clones hold roughly 0.38%. What was sequenced was naive CXCR3+ CD8+ T cells from blood. Sample subset: CD45RO-CCR7+CD27+CD95- naive CD8+ T cells expressing CXCR3 (TNR3+). The receptors originated from a human donor in good health. Some clones in this sample may be carry-over from other donors' samples.

The genes are TRBV12-3 or TRBV12-4 and TRBJ2-3; the D call of TRBD1 rests on TCRdb alone, since no DNA is present to check it. The length of the CDR3 is 14 residues. CDR3: CASSFTGLTDTQYF.

The chain links TRBV20-1 to TRBJ2-7; with no DNA, the TCRdb D assignment of TRBD1 cannot be verified. CDR1 DFQATT and CDR2 SNEGSKA come from the germline V gene (reference sequence). The CDR3 length is 13 residues. The CDR3 here is CSAPGRSLDEQYF.

This chain links TRBV28 with TRBJ2-7; with no DNA, the TCRdb D assignment of TRBD2 cannot be verified. The germline gives CDR1 MDHEN, CDR2 SYDVKM. The CDR3 totals 15 residues. The CDR3 protein is CASSQVGGGGYEQYF.

This chain links TRBV7-6 with TRBJ2-7; TCRdb selects TRBD1, and the lack of DNA leaves this call unchecked. CDR1 SGHVS and CDR2 FNYEAQ come from the germline V gene. This CDR3 is 13 amino acids long. The CDR3 loop reads CASSHAPNYEQYF.

The chain couples TRBV27 to TRBJ1-1. Germline V CDR1 and CDR2: MNHEY, SMNVEV (reference sequence). The CDR3 has 11 amino acids. This CDR3 is CASTVSTEAFF.

The chain recombines TRBV7-2 with TRBJ2-1; without DNA, the TCRdb call of TRBD2 cannot be checked. Germline V gene data show CDR1 as SGHTA and CDR2 as FQGNSA. The CDR3 covers 14 residues. CDR3 sequence reads: CASSFGLAYNEQFF.

This sequence joins TRBV5-6 and TRBJ2-7; TCRdb returns TRBD1, unconfirmable since there is no DNA. Per the germline V gene, CDR1 is SGHDT and CDR2 is YYEEEE. The CDR3 extends over 14 amino acids. The CDR3 sequence is CASSLRQKSYEQYF.

This chain uses TRBV7-9 with TRBJ2-2; TCRdb returns TRBD2, unconfirmable since there is no DNA. CDR1 is SEHNR, CDR2 FQNEAQ, per germline (reference sequence). The CDR3 length is 17 residues. This CDR3 reads CASSATPGLADTGELFF.

The V and J genes are TRBV11-1 and TRBJ1-2; TCRdb picks TRBD1, but there is no DNA to check that call. CDR3 size: 16 residues. Germline V gene data show CDR1 as SGHAT and CDR2 as FQDESV (reference sequence). The CDR3 protein is CASSLLGDNANYGYTF.

The chain has TRBV9 and TRBJ1-1. The CDR3 loop spans 15 amino acids. Per the germline V gene, CDR1 is SGDLS and CDR2 is YYNGEE. The CDR3 is CASSRVGTENTEAFF.

The chain couples TRBV11-2 to TRBJ2-3. CDR1 and CDR2 from the germline V gene are SGHAT and FQNNGV. This CDR3 has 14 amino acids. CDR3 residues: CASSRGGGTDTQYF.

This chain connects TRBV20-1 to TRBJ2-7. This CDR3 comprises 12 residues. In germline, CDR1 is DFQATT, CDR2 SNEGSKA (reference sequence). The CDR3 protein is CSARGPGYEQYF.

This chain links TRBV7-3 with TRBJ2-2; TCRdb names TRBD1, which stays unverified in the absence of DNA. Germline assignment: CDR1 SGHTA and CDR2 FQGTGA. The CDR3 runs to 14 residues. CDR3 residues: CASSLTGETGELFF.

V gene TRBV28 combines with J gene TRBJ2-1; the D call from TCRdb, TRBD1, cannot be confirmed without DNA. This CDR3 has 15 residues. Germline assignment: CDR1 MDHEN and CDR2 SYDVKM. CDR3 loop: CASSLDISSYNEQFF.

The V gene is TRBV6-2 or TRBV6-3, the J gene TRBJ2-7; lacking DNA, the TRBD1 call made by TCRdb goes unchecked. The CDR3 contains 15 residues. Germline-derived CDR1 and CDR2 are MNHEY and SVGEGT. The CDR3 is CASSYSSGNRYEQYF.

The chain uses TRBV14 and TRBJ2-7. The CDR3 contains 14 residues. CDR1 and CDR2 from the germline V gene are SGHDN and FVKESK. This CDR3 reads CASSQDPRNDEQYF.

This chain links TRBV2 with TRBJ2-3; as DNA is missing, the TRBD2 call by TCRdb cannot be tested. CDR3 length equals 14 residues. In germline, CDR1 is SNHLY, CDR2 FYNNEI. CDR3 loop: CASAGTRRTDTQYF.

This chain connects TRBV6-5 to TRBJ2-3; TCRdb names TRBD1, which stays unverified in the absence of DNA. This CDR3 region has 15 residues. Germline V CDR1 and CDR2: MNHEY, SVGAGI. The chain's CDR3 is CASSYGVADPDTQYF.

V and J are TRBV5-6 and TRBJ2-7; the TCRdb call, TRBD1, lacks DNA for checking. Germline lookup yields CDR1 SGHDT and CDR2 YYEEEE. This CDR3 contains 15 residues. The CDR3 spells CASSLGAGATYEQYF. Drawing the rest from reference TRBV5-6 and TRBJ2-7, the complete variable domain is DAGVTQSPTHLIKTRGQQVTLRCSPKSGHDTVSWYQQALGQGPQFIFQYYEEEERQRGNFPDRFSGHQFPNYSSELNVNALLLGDSALYLCASSLGAGATYEQYFGPGTRLTVT.

The chain has TRBV29-1 and TRBJ1-1. CDR1 is SQVTM and CDR2 is ANQGSEA in the germline V gene. This CDR3 contains 12 residues. The CDR3 sequence is CSVLAANTEAFF.

The chain couples TRBV29-1 to TRBJ2-7; TCRdb calls TRBD1, which cannot be checked without DNA. Germline-derived CDR1 and CDR2 are SQVTM and ANQGSEA. The CDR3 is made up of 13 amino acids. The CDR3: CSADSSLGGEQYF.

The chain joins TRBV4-3 to TRBJ1-2; TCRdb outputs TRBD1, but without DNA this stays unchecked. Germline loops: CDR1 LGHNA, CDR2 YSLEER. The CDR3 consists of 15 residues. CDR3 sequence: CASSQDLGTGNGYTF.

The CDR3 here is CASSPTPAGHYEQYF. This chain uses TRBV7-9 with TRBJ2-7; the D call of TRBD1 rests on TCRdb alone, since no DNA is present to check it. Looked up from germline, CDR1 is SEHNR and CDR2 is FQNEAQ (reference sequence). This CDR3 is built from 15 residues.